This TCR beta chain emerged from a study of Ad26.COV2.S vaccination and SARS-CoV-2 variants. Treatment described: some 20 received Ad26.COV2.S at low or high dose, single or two shots; a few received placebo; per-sample allocation not given. The investigators took samples on day 63 after the first vaccine or placebo injection. Measured with immunoSEQ multiplex PCR; TCRdb has only the in-frame clones, and not every one. This sample has hundreds of thousands of clones, with 88% found just once. The ends lost 5 bases at V and 3 bases at J; junction bases unmatched: 6. This CDR3 region has 14 residues. Germline loops: CDR1 SGHTA, CDR2 FQGTGA.

This TCR came from a person aged 18 to 65 who received the Ad26.COV2.S COVID-19 vaccine or a placebo. The starting material was peripheral blood, obtained in a trial of Ad26.COV2.S vaccine versus placebo. The gene calls are TRBV7-3 and TRBJ2-5; 7 bases match TRBD2. CDR3 in amino acids: CASSPAGTKETQYF. Here the CDR3 DNA reads TGTGCCAGCAGCCCGGCCGGGACTAAAGAGACCCAGTACTTC.